This T cell receptor beta chain was sequenced in a study of blood T cell repertoires in COVID-19 (dated by TCRdb to between 2020 and 2021). With regard to the full study: Collaborator samples came from the United States, Italy and Spain and covered acute and convalescent phases of COVID-19. Samples were obtained from the ongoing ImmuneRACE study (first 160 participants) and from 1,254 subjects provided by 6 global collaborators. The material from the prospective study consisted of cDNA or gDNA derived from T cells, B-cell-depleted T cells, or PBMCs. Where available, HLA class I and class II types were taken from metadata supplied by the sample provider and were not determined by assay-based typing. The sample metadata nearly always contained a de-identified subject ID, COVID-19 status, age in years and sex. The repertoires were released in a freely available public database meant as a resource for research on the immune response to SARS-CoV-2. Deeply sampled blood TCRbeta repertoires from subjects exposed to, actively infected with, or recovered from COVID-19 were included in the dataset.

The immunoSEQ Assay, a bias-controlled multiplex PCR, was used to amplify TCRbeta CDR3 regions from genomic DNA. As for the authors' bioinformatics: Within the assay, amplification of reference gene primers was used to estimate how many nucleated cells each sample contained. To quantify the absolute abundance of each unique TCRbeta CDR3 rearrangement, sequence reads were collapsed and filtered. For each sample, productive Simpson clonality was calculated by taking the square root of Simpson's diversity index across productive rearrangements. TCRdb carries this immuneACCESS record with in-frame sequences only. Its versions omit some clonotypes, under half of them owing to an unresolved V gene in the studies checked, with the rest unexplained. The V and J calls and clone size come from that table; D and trimming were worked out from the DNA. In all, the sample holds just over 650,000 clones, and approximately 90% of those were seen once. The top ten hold about 0.26% of the sample.

Study-level results and caveats: The quantity of clinical and demographic metadata differed by source and by participant and was supplied without curation.

Collaborating institutions collected whole blood in K2EDTA tubes following their own protocols. For TCRbeta analysis, collaborator samples were shipped as frozen whole blood, as isolated PBMCs, or as DNA extracted from either sample type. On this clone itself: Its binding antigen is unknown. No base qualities exist here, and no much larger clone lies one base off it.

The cysteine opens and the phenylalanine closes a CDR3 of 15 amino acids. The only DNA kept is the CDR3, 45 bases in frame from the first base. V trim: 5 bases; J trim: 4 bases; unmatched bases: 9. The germline V gene specifies SGHRS as CDR1 and YFSETQ as CDR2. The TCR was taken from a woman aged 18-29 years with acute or convalescent COVID-19. This receptor chain uses TRBV5-1 and TRBJ1-2; 9 bases in the junction line up with TRBD1. The sequencing sample was made of peripheral blood. The CDR3 reads as follows: CASRAWAGQGYGYTF. Read as DNA, the sequence is TGCGCCAGCAGGGCTTGGGCGGGACAGGGCTATGGCTACACCTTC.